The next 26 T cell receptor beta chains were all read from a single sample in a study of cytomegalovirus exposure and HLA in healthy donors. PCR used 60 Vbeta primers and 13 Jbeta primers. Profiling relied on immunoSEQ multiplex PCR, and the TCRdb table lists in-frame clones only, not all of them. The data hold 160,000 or so clones, with around 82% observed a single time. Sample: PBMCs. Receptors originate from a man aged 25-40 years in good health and CMV-seronegative.

This rearrangement joins TRBV19 to TRBJ1-5; 8 positions agree with TRBD1. The CDR3 has 16 residues. The germline CDR1 and CDR2 sequences are LNHDA and SQIVND (reference sequence). V gave up 3 bases and J gave up 3 bases; unmatched junction bases: 7. The CDR3 here is CASSIFGTGYNQPQHF. CDR3 DNA sequence: TGTGCCAGTAGTATCTTCGGGACAGGCTACAATCAGCCCCAGCATTTT.

The genes are TRBV6-1 and TRBJ1-5; 11 nucleotides line up with TRBD1. The J segment lost 5 bases and the V segment lost 10 bases, leaving 7 bases of the junction unmatched. The CDR3 covers 14 residues. In germline, CDR1 is MNHNS, CDR2 SASEGT. As DNA, the CDR3 is TGTGCCAAGACGGACAGGGGGCTTGATCAGCCCCAGCATTTT. This translates into CAKTDRGLDQPQHF.

The DNA of the CDR3 is TGCGCCAGCAGCTTGGGACAGGGTACGGTGATTGGAGCTTTCTTT. Its protein product is CASSLGQGTVIGAFF. The gene calls are TRBV5-1 and TRBJ1-1; 7 nucleotides match TRBD1. The V segment lost 0 bases and the J segment 10 bases; nucleotides outside the gene matches: 12. From germline, CDR1 is SGHRS and CDR2 YFSETQ. This CDR3 region has 15 residues.

The rearrangement joins TRBV12-5 to TRBJ1-1, with TRBD1 as a possible D gene (6 bases). Looked up from germline, CDR1 is LGHNT and CDR2 is FRNRAP. The ends were cut back, 8 bases at V and 0 bases at J, with 13 bases in the middle. CDR3 length equals 14 residues. The CDR3, as DNA: TGTGCTAGTTCTGACAGGTTAATGAACACTGAAGCTTTCTTT. This gives the protein CASSDRLMNTEAFF.

The rearrangement uses TRBV5-1 and TRBJ2-5, with a weak D call TRBD1 (6 bases). The CDR3 runs to 15 residues. Germline CDR1 SGHRS, CDR2 YFSETQ. V lost 0 bases and J lost 4, with 13 bases in between. The DNA of the CDR3 is TGCGCCAGCAGCTTGGGGGACACCTCAGGAGAGACCCAGTACTTC. Translation gives CASSLGDTSGETQYF. The variable domain in full, with the rest retrieved from reference TRBV5-1 and TRBJ2-5, is KAGVTQTPRYLIKTRGQQVTLSCSPISGHRSVSWYQQTPGQGLQFLFEYFSETQRNKGNFPGRFSGRQFSNSRSEMNVSTLELGDSALYLCASSLGDTSGETQYFGPGTRLLVL.

This clone has only one observation. The gene calls are TRBV18 and TRBJ2-2; D is ambiguous. The ends were cut back, 4 bases at V and 1 base at J, with 16 bases in the middle. Looked up from germline, CDR1 is KGHSH and CDR2 is LQKENI. The CDR3 is made up of 17 amino acids. The CDR3 DNA reads as TGTGCCAGCTCACTCCTCCAGATTGCAGTGAACACCGGGGAGCTGTTTTTT. Translating gives CASSLLQIAVNTGELFF.

This sequence joins TRBV7-2 and TRBJ2-7; 16 bases are a match to TRBD2. V lost 0 bases and J lost 6; bases outside the gene matches: 2. CDR1 is SGHTA and CDR2 is FQGNSA in the germline V gene. This CDR3 has 16 residues. Written as DNA, the CDR3 is TGTGCCAGCAGCTTAGCAGGGACTAGCGGGAGGGGCGAGCAGTACTTC. It is translated as CASSLAGTSGRGEQYF.

The CDR3 nucleotides read TGTGCCAGCAGCGTGGAAAAGGGGCGGGAAAAACTGTTTTTT. Its protein product is CASSVEKGREKLFF. The chain uses TRBV7-2 and TRBJ1-4, with D perhaps TRBD1 (5 bases). The V end lost 5 bases, the J end lost 8 bases, and 15 bases lay between the germline ends. Germline lookup yields CDR1 SGHTA and CDR2 FQGNSA. The CDR3 spans 14 residues.

This clone turned up a few times. The chain carries TRBV4-1 and TRBJ1-2, with D perhaps matching TRBD1 (5 bases). Trimming left V 1 base short and J 3 bases short, with 12 bases between. CDR1 is MGHRA and CDR2 is YSYEKL in the germline V gene. The CDR3 loop spans 15 amino acids. Written as DNA, the CDR3 is TGCGCCAGCAGCCAAGTGGAACAGGCGTACTATGGCTACACCTTC. It yields the protein CASSQVEQAYYGYTF.

DNA for the CDR3: TGTGCCAGTAGTATATCGCGAACTGAAAAACTGTTTTTT. The encoded protein is CASSISRTEKLFF. The chain uses TRBV19 and TRBJ1-4; D call uncertain. Germline V lookup: CDR1 LNHDA, CDR2 SQIVND (reference sequence). This CDR3 region has 13 residues. V lost 2 bases to trimming and J lost 7 bases, with 8 bases between them.

The V call is TRBV27, the J call TRBJ2-1; 16 bases fit TRBD2. V lost 4 bases and J lost 0; bases outside the gene matches: 6. The germline V gene encodes CDR1 MNHEY and CDR2 SMNVEV (reference sequence). There are 19 residues in the CDR3. CDR3 DNA sequence: TGTGCCAGCAGTTCCCAGGGACTAGCGGGAGGGGGCTCCTACAATGAGCAGTTCTTC. Protein product: CASSSQGLAGGGSYNEQFF.

This chain connects TRBV4-1 to TRBJ1-1; D ambiguous. Trimming took 5 bases from V and 0 from J, leaving 13 bases between them. From germline, CDR1 is MGHRA and CDR2 YSYEKL. The CDR3 runs to 15 residues. The CDR3 DNA follows: TGCGCCAGCAGCAGCAAACAGTCCATGAACACTGAAGCTTTCTTT. This encodes CASSSKQSMNTEAFF.

The chain joins TRBV5-1 to TRBJ2-7, with a weak D call TRBD2 (6 bases). The germline V and J ends were trimmed by 3 bases and 0 bases, with 13 bases remaining between them. Germline values: CDR1 SGHRS, CDR2 YFSETQ. The CDR3 totals 15 residues. CDR3 in DNA: TGCGCCAGCAGCTGGTCCGGGGGTCCCTCCTACGAGCAGTACTTC. This codes for CASSWSGGPSYEQYF.

CDR3 region: CASSPLDSATNEKLFF. The CDR3 region has the DNA TGTGCCAGCAGCCCACTGGACTCGGCAACTAATGAAAAACTGTTTTTT. V gene TRBV11-2 combines with J gene TRBJ1-4; D not certain. The CDR3 length is 16 residues. V was clipped by 5 bases and J by 0 bases, with 13 bases between them. The germline V gene has CDR1 SGHAT and CDR2 FQNNGV.

The chain carries TRBV2 and TRBJ2-7; D possibly corresponds to TRBD1 (6 bases). Trimming left V 1 base short and J 4 bases short, with 14 bases between. Germline V gene sequence: CDR1 SNHLY, CDR2 FYNNEI. This CDR3 is 15 amino acids long. In DNA form, the CDR3 reads TGTGCCAGCAGTGAAGTGATCGCACAGGGTTACGAGCAGTACTTC. Its protein is CASSEVIAQGYEQYF. Supplemented by reference TRBV2 and TRBJ2-7, the full variable domain reads EPEVTQTPSHQVTQMGQEVILRCVPISNHLYFYWYRQILGQKVEFLVSFYNNEISEKSEIFDDQFSVERPDGSNFTLKIRSTKLEDSAMYFCASSEVIAQGYEQYFGPGTRLTVT.

The V call is TRBV7-3, the J call TRBJ2-1, with 11 bases that match TRBD2. In germline, CDR1 is SGHTA, CDR2 FQGTGA. V dropped 3 bases and J dropped 6; count of bases not matched to a gene: 1. The CDR3 loop spans 14 amino acids. The CDR3 loop is CASSFTSGSNEQFF. The CDR3 coding sequence is TGTGCCAGCAGCTTTACTAGCGGGAGCAATGAGCAGTTCTTC.

The chain uses TRBV28 and TRBJ2-5; 8 nucleotides line up with TRBD2. CDR1 MDHEN and CDR2 SYDVKM come from the germline V gene. Germline trimming cut 2 bases from V and 1 base from J; bases unmatched to any gene: 6. The CDR3 has 16 residues. CDR3 in amino acids: CASSLGRGASQETQYF. DNA for the CDR3: TGTGCCAGCAGTTTAGGGCGGGGGGCCAGCCAAGAGACCCAGTACTTC. Full variable domain (rest looked up from reference TRBV28 and TRBJ2-5): DVKVTQSSRYLVKRTGEKVFLECVQDMDHENMFWYRQDPGLGLRLIYFSYDVKMKEKGDIPEGYSVSREKKERFSLILESASTNQTSMYLCASSLGRGASQETQYFGPGTRLLVL.

The CDR3 sequence is CAQLGTGLAGAGEDYNEQFF. CDR3 nucleotides: TGCGCCCAGCTTGGGACCGGGCTAGCGGGGGCCGGGGAGGATTACAATGAGCAGTTCTTC. The chain carries TRBV5-1 and TRBJ2-1, with TRBD2 matching over 10 bases. V was pared by 10 bases and J by 4 bases, with 26 bases of the junction left unmatched. The germline CDR1 and CDR2 sequences are SGHRS and YFSETQ. The CDR3 extends over 20 amino acids.

This sequence joins TRBV5-1 and TRBJ2-3; 11 bases map to TRBD2. CDR3 length: 16 residues. V lost 0 bases to trimming and J lost 6 bases; unmatched junction nucleotides: 6. Germline V gene lookup returns CDR1 SGHRS and CDR2 YFSETQ. CDR3 sequence reads: CASSLGLAGPGDTQYF. As DNA, the CDR3 is TGCGCCAGCAGCTTGGGACTAGCGGGGCCGGGGGATACGCAGTATTTT.

V gene TRBV7-9 combines with J gene TRBJ2-3, with 7 nucleotides matching TRBD2. V shed 0 bases and J 0 bases; nucleotides not matched to a gene: 3. Germline V CDR1 and CDR2: SEHNR, FQNEAQ (reference sequence). The CDR3 is 16 amino acids. CDR3 in DNA: TGTGCCAGCAGCTTAGCTAAGGGAGGGAGCACAGATACGCAGTATTTT. Encoded protein: CASSLAKGGSTDTQYF.

The rearrangement uses TRBV18 and TRBJ2-1; 7 positions agree with TRBD2. Germline V gives CDR1 KGHSH, CDR2 LQKENI. With V trimmed by 2 bases and J by 0 bases, 4 bases remained unmatched. This CDR3 comprises 16 residues. Written as DNA, the CDR3 is TGTGCCAGCTCACCAAATGCGGGGGTCTCCTACAATGAGCAGTTCTTC. It specifies CASSPNAGVSYNEQFF.

The chain carries TRBV2 and TRBJ2-3; 11 bases line up with TRBD2. Losses at the gene ends were 5 bases for V and 2 bases for J; bases not matched to a gene: 6. Germline loops: CDR1 SNHLY, CDR2 FYNNEI. The CDR3 extends over 16 amino acids. DNA for the CDR3: TGTGCCAGCAGTCTCATAGCGGGGGGGTTCACAGATACGCAGTATTTT. It translates to CASSLIAGGFTDTQYF.

V and J are TRBV19 and TRBJ2-5; 16 positions agree with TRBD2. This CDR3 comprises 17 residues. Germline CDR1 and CDR2: LNHDA and SQIVND (reference sequence). Germline trimming cut 5 bases from V and 2 bases from J; bases unmatched to any gene: 5. The CDR3 nucleotides are TGTGCCAGTAGTCCCCCGGGACTAGCGGGGGGGCAAGAGACCCAGTACTTC. The encoded protein is CASSPPGLAGGQETQYF.

The chain has TRBV15 and TRBJ2-7; 8 bases are a match to TRBD1. Germline trimming cut 3 bases from V and 4 bases from J; bases unmatched to any gene: 11. The CDR3 consists of 16 residues. CDR1 and CDR2 from the germline V gene are LNHNV and YYDKDF (reference sequence). Written as DNA, the CDR3 is TGTGCCACCAGCAGGGGCGGGACAGGCTCTAGTTACGAGCAGTACTTC. It specifies CATSRGGTGSSYEQYF.

J is TRBJ2-1 and V is TRBV2; 8 nucleotides agree with TRBD1. V shed 2 bases, J shed 1 base, and the junction held 1 base outside the gene matches. This CDR3 contains 15 residues. Looked up from germline, CDR1 is SNHLY and CDR2 is FYNNEI. CDR3 nucleotide sequence: TGTGCCAGCAGTGAAACAGGGGGGTCCTACAATGAGCAGTTCTTC. Its protein product is CASSETGGSYNEQFF.

This clone has more than one count but fewer than ten. Distinct nucleotide sequences in the sample also encode this CDR3. The CDR3 is CASSARTGLNTEAFF. The DNA for the CDR3 is TGTGCCAGCAGTGCTCGGACAGGCCTGAACACTGAAGCTTTCTTT. The V and J genes are TRBV6-1 and TRBJ1-1; 7 positions agree with TRBD1. Trimming removed 4 bases from V and 0 bases from J; junction bases left unmatched: 5. In germline, CDR1 is MNHNS, CDR2 SASEGT. CDR3 size: 15 residues.